The 9 T cell receptor beta chains in this list originate from one sample, sequenced in a study of vaccination effects on CD4 cells after COVID-19. Their antigens are not known. The method was immunoSEQ multiplex PCR; TCRdb's version includes in-frame clones alone and lacks a portion of them. The sample has 25,000 to 35,000 clones; over 80% are singletons. Antigen-specific CD4+ T cells expanded by the ViraFEST assay with viral peptide pools were then sequenced. Following an approximately 10-day culture, CD4+ T cells were purified. BNT162b2 vaccine or mRNA-1273 vaccine was given to participants in two doses. The specimen was CD4+ T cells from PBMCs cultured with SARS-CoV-2 spike peptides, collected after COVID-19 vaccination. The source of these receptors is a human donor who received a COVID-19 vaccine. Some clones in this sample may be carry-over from other donors' samples.

The chain carries TRBV7-2 and TRBJ2-3; 11 nucleotides agree with TRBD2. The germline gives CDR1 SGHTA, CDR2 FQGNSA. V shed 1 base, J shed 6 bases, and the junction held 15 bases outside the gene matches. The CDR3 extends over 19 amino acids. CDR3: CASSLGAWGSGGADDTQYF. The CDR3 DNA follows: TGTGCCAGCAGCTTAGGAGCTTGGGGTAGCGGGGGGGCCGATGATACGCAGTATTTT.

CDR3 residues: CASSTGTTEAFF. The CDR3 DNA reads as TGTGCCAGCTCGACGGGGACGACTGAAGCTTTCTTT. The chain recombines TRBV7-9 with TRBJ1-1, with a tentative D call TRBD1 (5 bases). The length of the CDR3 is 12 residues. Germline V gene sequence: CDR1 SEHNR, CDR2 FQNEAQ (reference sequence). V was trimmed by 8 bases and J by 5 bases, leaving 12 bases between them.

This chain connects TRBV11-2 to TRBJ2-1, with D possibly TRBD2 on 6 matching bases. Trimming pared 1 base from V and 5 bases from J, leaving 12 bases between. The CDR3 consists of 15 residues. The germline V gene has CDR1 SGHAT and CDR2 FQNNGV. CDR3 protein: CASSLVGLTNNEQFF. CDR3 DNA: TGTGCCAGCAGCTTAGTGGGACTTACCAACAATGAGCAGTTCTTC.

The chain combines TRBV27 with TRBJ2-5, with D perhaps assigned TRBD1 or TRBD2 (5 bases each). Per the germline V gene, CDR1 is MNHEY and CDR2 is SMNVEV (reference sequence). Trimming removed 5 bases from V and 8 bases from J, with 24 bases in between. The CDR3 has 16 residues. The CDR3 region is CASSAMSGGTRATQYF. The CDR3 nucleotides read TGTGCCAGCAGTGCTATGAGTGGGGGTACCCGGGCTACCCAGTACTTC.

The V call is TRBV3-1 (or the pseudogene TRBV3-2), the J call TRBJ2-1; D may be TRBD1 or TRBD2 (6 bases each). The CDR3 covers 17 residues. CDR1 LGHDT and CDR2 YNNKEL come from the germline V gene (reference sequence). The germline V and J ends were trimmed by 0 bases and 0 bases, with 12 bases remaining between them. In nucleotides, the CDR3 is TGTGCCAGCAGCCAAGAAGGGAGGACAGTCTCCTACAATGAGCAGTTCTTC. This encodes CASSQEGRTVSYNEQFF.

The V and J genes are TRBV5-5 and TRBJ1-4; TRBD1 agrees at 8 bases. After removal of 3 bases from V and 4 bases from J, the junction contained 8 bases not matched to a gene. The CDR3 contains 16 residues. Germline CDR1 reads SGHKS; CDR2 reads YYEKEE (reference sequence). As DNA, the CDR3 is TGTGCCAGCAGCTCGCCGGGACAGGCCCTTAATGAAAAACTGTTTTTT. Its translation is CASSSPGQALNEKLFF.

The chain employs TRBV10-1 and TRBJ2-7, with D perhaps matching TRBD1 (5 bases). The CDR3 spans 17 residues. Trimming shortened V by 0 bases and J by 0 bases, and 15 bases separated the two germline ends. Germline lookup yields CDR1 WNHNN and CDR2 SYGVQD (reference sequence). DNA of the CDR3: TGCGCCAGCAGTGAGTCGGAACAGGTCGCCCTCTCCTACGAGCAGTACGTC. Translation: CASSESEQVALSYEQYV.

This chain connects TRBV4-2 to TRBJ2-5; 10 bases fit TRBD2. The ends lost 4 bases at V and 1 base at J; junction bases unmatched: 9. Germline CDR1 is LGHNA and CDR2 is YNFKEQ. The CDR3 has 17 amino acids. CDR3 bases: TGTGCCAGCAGCCTAACTACTAGCGGGGTTTTCCAAGAGACCCAGTACTTC. It codes for CASSLTTSGVFQETQYF.

The gene calls are TRBV4-3 and TRBJ1-5, with TRBD1 matching 7 bases. Germline assignment: CDR1 LGHNA and CDR2 YSLEER. J gave up 3 bases and V 4 bases, and 6 bases lay outside the gene matches. The CDR3 runs 15 residues. The CDR3 sequence is CASSLLTGDNQPQHF. In DNA, the CDR3 is TGCGCCAGCAGCCTCTTAACAGGGGACAATCAGCCCCAGCATTTT.